A selection of T cell receptor beta chains follows, all from one sample in a study of T cell responses to AZD1222 COVID-19 vaccine. Sequencing used immunoSEQ multiplex PCR; TCRdb keeps in-frame clones, though not all of them. The sample gives about 72,000 clones, 80% to 90% of which show up once; about 28% is in the top ten. The sequencing used peripheral blood, collected 28 days after the second AZD1222 dose. The receptor set was obtained from an adult who received the AZD1222 COVID-19 vaccine. The CDR3 runs from the conserved cysteine through the conserved F or W. D genes are given only for firm matches. Clone size appears in some rows only: once, few, many, or a class for an expanded clone.

size	V	D	J	CDR3	DNA
-	TRBV19	TRBD2	TRBJ2-3	CASSPWASGSASTDTQYF	TGTGCCAGTAGCCCCTGGGCTAGCGGGAGCGCCAGCACAGATACGCAGTATTTT
-	TRBV4-3	-	TRBJ2-3	CASSQEKGRGAQYF	TGCGCCAGCAGCCAAGAAAAAGGAAGGGGAGCGCAGTATTTT
-	TRBV28	-	TRBJ1-2	CASQQANYGYTF	TGTGCCAGCCAACAGGCAAACTATGGCTACACCTTC
-	TRBV27	TRBD2	TRBJ2-1	CASRLGLAGANEQFF	TGTGCCAGCAGATTAGGACTAGCGGGAGCCAATGAGCAGTTCTTC
-	TRBV24-1	TRBD1	TRBJ2-7	CATSSSGTVYEQYF	TGTGCCACCAGTTCTTCTGGGACAGTCTACGAGCAGTACTTC
-	TRBV7-8	TRBD1	TRBJ1-5	CASSEGQGAYQPQHF	TGTGCCAGCAGCGAAGGACAGGGGGCTTATCAGCCCCAGCATTTT
-	TRBV7-8	-	TRBJ1-1	CASSSRPQPLNTEAFF	TGTGCCAGCAGCTCGCGCCCCCAGCCTCTGAACACTGAAGCTTTCTTT
-	TRBV4-3	-	TRBJ2-3	CASSQAAITDTQYF	TGCGCCAGCAGCCAAGCAGCCATCACAGATACGCAGTATTTT
-	TRBV5-1	-	TRBJ2-6	CASSLITGSGANVLTF	TGCGCCAGCAGCTTGATCACAGGCTCTGGGGCCAACGTCCTGACTTTC
-	TRBV4-2	-	TRBJ2-2	CASSPPQAFSSVAGRNGELFF	TGTGCCAGCAGCCCACCTCAAGCATTTTCTTCGGTCGCGGGAAGAAACGGGGAGCTGTTTTTT
-	TRBV13	-	TRBJ1-2	CASSFPKLSDFFGYTF	TGTGCCAGCAGCTTCCCAAAACTCTCCGACTTTTTTGGCTACACCTTC
-	TRBV9	-	TRBJ1-2	CASSVGGVDGYTF	TGTGCCAGCAGCGTGGGGGGTGTTGATGGCTACACCTTC
-	TRBV10-3	-	TRBJ2-1	CAISEQREQFF	TGTGCCATCAGTGAGCAGCGTGAGCAGTTCTTC
few	TRBV5-1	-	TRBJ1-6	CASSSGTENSPLHF	TGCGCCAGCAGCTCGGGGACTGAGAATTCACCCCTCCACTTT